This TCR beta chain was identified during a study of post-analysis software for immune sequencing data. Study summary: The cohort encompassed relapsing-remitting, secondary progressive and progressive-relapsing multiple sclerosis disease courses.

Study-wide results and limits: Strong same-batch co-clustering of samples appeared with F measure clustering. A few TRBV segments (TRBV5-6, TRBV5-1 and TRBV20-1 among them) occurred more frequently in patients than in controls. Multiple sclerosis was associated with a significant reduction in normalized Chao1 diversity relative to controls.

TCR beta libraries were prepared from cDNA with unique molecular identifiers. Starting from roughly 1.1 to 9.2 million T cells, the study yielded about 500,000 cDNA molecules. TCRdb re-derived calls from the PCR reads in MiXCR, one entry per CDR3 protein. The table has more than 500,000 distinct CDR3 sequences, roughly 34% seen once; the top ten hold approximately 6%. Germline values: CDR1 SEHNR, CDR2 FQNEAQ (reference sequence). V lost 5 bases and J 7 bases, leaving 14 bases between the germline ends. The CDR3 runs to 13 residues. This clonotype has at least ten counts. No antigen is known for it. Material for sequencing was blood. This sequence joins TRBV7-9 and TRBJ1-2; a weak D match, TRBD1 (6 bases). The TCR comes from a girl under 18 with multiple sclerosis. Here the CDR3 reads CASSLAGASGYTF. DNA for the CDR3: TGTGCCAGCAGCCTCGCGGGGGCTTCTGGCTACACCTTC. Full variable domain (missing parts from reference TRBV7-9 and TRBJ1-2): DTGVSQNPRHKITKRGQNVTFRCDPISEHNRLYWYRQTLGQGPEFLTYFQNEAQLEKSRLLSDRFSAERPKGSFSTLEIQRTEQGDSAMYLCASSLAGASGYTFGSGTRLTVV.